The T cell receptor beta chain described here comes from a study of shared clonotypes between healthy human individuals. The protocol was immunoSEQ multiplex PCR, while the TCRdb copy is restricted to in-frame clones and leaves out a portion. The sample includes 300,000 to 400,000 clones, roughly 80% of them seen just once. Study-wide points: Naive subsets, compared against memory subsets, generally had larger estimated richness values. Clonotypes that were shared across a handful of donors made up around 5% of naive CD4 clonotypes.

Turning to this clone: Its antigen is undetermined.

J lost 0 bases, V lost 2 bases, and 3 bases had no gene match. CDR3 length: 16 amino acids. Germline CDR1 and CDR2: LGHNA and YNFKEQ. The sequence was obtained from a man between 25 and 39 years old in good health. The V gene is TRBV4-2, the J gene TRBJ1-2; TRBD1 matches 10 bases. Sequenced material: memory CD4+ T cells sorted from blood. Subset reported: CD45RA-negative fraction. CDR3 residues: CASSQWDRGPNYGYTF. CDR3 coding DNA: TGTGCCAGCAGCCAATGGGACAGGGGTCCTAACTATGGCTACACCTTC.